This T cell receptor (beta chain) was sequenced for a study of vaccination and CD4 T cells after COVID-19. The overall study: A few convalescent patients underwent sampling at day 14 and then at days 161 to 241 post-vaccination, the study reports. Investigators stimulated cells with overlapping spike peptides drawn from SARS-CoV-2, HCoV-NL63, HCoV-OC43 and HCoV-229E.

Documented time point: late sampling 161 to 241 days after vaccination in a few convalescent patients. Regarding treatment: approximately nine-day PBMC culture with coronavirus spike peptide pools or control peptides (ViraFEST assay). A remark on this clonotype: Its antigen is not known.

Oncomine TCR Beta short-read sequencing was applied to DNA from cultured CD4+ T cells. TCRdb processed the PCR reads anew with MiXCR; each CDR3 protein has one entry. The sample consists of approximately 17,000 distinct CDR3 sequences, roughly 54% of them appearing once. The TCR originated in a human donor who had recovered from COVID-19. This material consisted of CD4+ T cells from blood, cultured in vitro, taken about 7 months after SARS-CoV-2 vaccination.

The CDR3 sequence: CASSAGRDRGLQPQHF. CDR3 sequence (DNA): TGTGCCAGTAGTGCAGGAAGGGACAGGGGGCTTCAGCCCCAGCATTTT. V usage is TRBV19 and J usage is TRBJ1-5; TRBD1 matches at 12 bases. The trim removed 5 bases at V and 6 bases at J, leaving 8 bases unmatched. The length of the CDR3 is 16 residues. Germline V gene data show CDR1 as LNHDA and CDR2 as SQIVND (reference sequence).